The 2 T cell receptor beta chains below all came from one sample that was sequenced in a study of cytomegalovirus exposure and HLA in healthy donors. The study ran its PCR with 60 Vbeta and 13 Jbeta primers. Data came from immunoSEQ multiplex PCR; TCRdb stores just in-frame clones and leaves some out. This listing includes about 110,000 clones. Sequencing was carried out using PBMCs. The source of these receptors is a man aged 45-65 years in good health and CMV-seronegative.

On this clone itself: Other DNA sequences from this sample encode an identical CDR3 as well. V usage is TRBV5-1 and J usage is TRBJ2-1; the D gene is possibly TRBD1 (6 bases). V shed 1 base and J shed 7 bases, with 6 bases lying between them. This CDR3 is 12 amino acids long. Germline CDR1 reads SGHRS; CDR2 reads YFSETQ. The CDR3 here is CASSLQGNEQFF. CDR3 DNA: TGCGCCAGCAGCTTGCAGGGGAATGAGCAGTTCTTC.

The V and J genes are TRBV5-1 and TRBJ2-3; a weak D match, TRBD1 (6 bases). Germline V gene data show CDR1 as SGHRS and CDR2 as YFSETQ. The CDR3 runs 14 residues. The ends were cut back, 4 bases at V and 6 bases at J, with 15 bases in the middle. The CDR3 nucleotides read TGCGCCAGCAGCGTTCTAACAGGGATGGATACGCAGTATTTT. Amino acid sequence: CASSVLTGMDTQYF. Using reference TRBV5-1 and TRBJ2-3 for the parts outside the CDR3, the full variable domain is KAGVTQTPRYLIKTRGQQVTLSCSPISGHRSVSWYQQTPGQGLQFLFEYFSETQRNKGNFPGRFSGRQFSNSRSEMNVSTLELGDSALYLCASSVLTGMDTQYFGPGTRLTVL.